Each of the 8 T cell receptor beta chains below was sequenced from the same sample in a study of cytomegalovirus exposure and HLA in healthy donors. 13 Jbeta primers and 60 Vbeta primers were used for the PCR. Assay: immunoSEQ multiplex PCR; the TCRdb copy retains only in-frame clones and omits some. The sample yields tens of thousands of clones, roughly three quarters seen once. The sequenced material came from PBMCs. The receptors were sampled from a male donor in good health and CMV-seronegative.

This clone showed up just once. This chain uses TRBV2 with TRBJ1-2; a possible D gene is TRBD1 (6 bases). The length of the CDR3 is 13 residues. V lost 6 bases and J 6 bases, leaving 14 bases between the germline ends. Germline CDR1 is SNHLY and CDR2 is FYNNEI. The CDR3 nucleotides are TGTGCCAGCAGCGGTCACAGGGAAGATGGCTACACCTTC. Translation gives CASSGHREDGYTF.

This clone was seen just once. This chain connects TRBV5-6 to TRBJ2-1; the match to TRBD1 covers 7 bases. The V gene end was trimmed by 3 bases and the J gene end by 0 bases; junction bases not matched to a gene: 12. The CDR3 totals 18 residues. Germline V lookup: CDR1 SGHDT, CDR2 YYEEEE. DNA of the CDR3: TGTGCCAGCAGCTCCTTATTAGGACAGGAGAACTCCTACAATGAGCAGTTCTTC. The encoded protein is CASSSLLGQENSYNEQFF.

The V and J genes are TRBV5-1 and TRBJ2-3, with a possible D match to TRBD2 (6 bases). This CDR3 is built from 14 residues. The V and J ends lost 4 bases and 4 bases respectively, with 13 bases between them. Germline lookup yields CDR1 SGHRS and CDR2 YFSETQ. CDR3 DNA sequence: TGCGCCAGCAGCGGAGCGGGTACGTCAGATACGCAGTATTTT. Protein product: CASSGAGTSDTQYF. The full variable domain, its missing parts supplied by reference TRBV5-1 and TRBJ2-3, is KAGVTQTPRYLIKTRGQQVTLSCSPISGHRSVSWYQQTPGQGLQFLFEYFSETQRNKGNFPGRFSGRQFSNSRSEMNVSTLELGDSALYLCASSGAGTSDTQYFGPGTRLTVL.

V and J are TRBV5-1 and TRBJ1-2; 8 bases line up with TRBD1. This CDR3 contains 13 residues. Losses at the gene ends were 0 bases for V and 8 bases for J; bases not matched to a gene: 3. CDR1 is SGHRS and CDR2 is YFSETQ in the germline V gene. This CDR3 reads CASSLDGQGGYTF. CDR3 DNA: TGCGCCAGCAGCTTGGATGGACAGGGCGGCTACACCTTC. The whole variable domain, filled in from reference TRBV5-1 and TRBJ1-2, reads KAGVTQTPRYLIKTRGQQVTLSCSPISGHRSVSWYQQTPGQGLQFLFEYFSETQRNKGNFPGRFSGRQFSNSRSEMNVSTLELGDSALYLCASSLDGQGGYTFGSGTRLTVV.

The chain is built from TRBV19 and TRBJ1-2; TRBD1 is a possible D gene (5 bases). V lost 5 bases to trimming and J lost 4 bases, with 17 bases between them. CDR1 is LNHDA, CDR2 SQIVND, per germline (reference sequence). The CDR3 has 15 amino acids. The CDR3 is CASSLLQVFGYGYTF. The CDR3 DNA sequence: TGTGCCAGTAGTTTGCTACAGGTGTTTGGCTATGGCTACACCTTC. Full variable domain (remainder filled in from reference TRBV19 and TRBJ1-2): DGGITQSPKYLFRKEGQNVTLSCEQNLNHDAMYWYRQDPGQGLRLIYYSQIVNDFQKGDIAEGYSVSREKKESFPLTVTSAQKNPTAFYLCASSLLQVFGYGYTFGSGTRLTVV.

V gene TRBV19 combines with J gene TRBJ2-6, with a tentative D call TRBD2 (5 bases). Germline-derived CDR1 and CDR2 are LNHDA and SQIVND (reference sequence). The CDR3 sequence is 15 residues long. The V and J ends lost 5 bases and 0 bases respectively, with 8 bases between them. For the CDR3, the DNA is TGTGCCAGTAGTTCCGGGGACTCTGGGGCCAACGTCCTGACTTTC. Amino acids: CASSSGDSGANVLTF.

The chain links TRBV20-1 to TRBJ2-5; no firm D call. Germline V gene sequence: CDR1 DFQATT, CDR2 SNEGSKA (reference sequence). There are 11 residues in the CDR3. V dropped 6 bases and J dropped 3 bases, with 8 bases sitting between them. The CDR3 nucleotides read TGCAGTGCGCACAGTGAAGAGACCCAGTACTTC. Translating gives CSAHSEETQYF.

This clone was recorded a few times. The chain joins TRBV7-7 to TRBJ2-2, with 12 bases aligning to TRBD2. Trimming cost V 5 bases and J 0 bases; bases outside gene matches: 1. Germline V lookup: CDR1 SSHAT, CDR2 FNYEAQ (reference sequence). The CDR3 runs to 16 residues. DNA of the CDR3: TGTGCCAGCAGCAGACTAGCGGGAGCGAACACCGGGGAGCTGTTTTTT. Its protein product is CASSRLAGANTGELFF.